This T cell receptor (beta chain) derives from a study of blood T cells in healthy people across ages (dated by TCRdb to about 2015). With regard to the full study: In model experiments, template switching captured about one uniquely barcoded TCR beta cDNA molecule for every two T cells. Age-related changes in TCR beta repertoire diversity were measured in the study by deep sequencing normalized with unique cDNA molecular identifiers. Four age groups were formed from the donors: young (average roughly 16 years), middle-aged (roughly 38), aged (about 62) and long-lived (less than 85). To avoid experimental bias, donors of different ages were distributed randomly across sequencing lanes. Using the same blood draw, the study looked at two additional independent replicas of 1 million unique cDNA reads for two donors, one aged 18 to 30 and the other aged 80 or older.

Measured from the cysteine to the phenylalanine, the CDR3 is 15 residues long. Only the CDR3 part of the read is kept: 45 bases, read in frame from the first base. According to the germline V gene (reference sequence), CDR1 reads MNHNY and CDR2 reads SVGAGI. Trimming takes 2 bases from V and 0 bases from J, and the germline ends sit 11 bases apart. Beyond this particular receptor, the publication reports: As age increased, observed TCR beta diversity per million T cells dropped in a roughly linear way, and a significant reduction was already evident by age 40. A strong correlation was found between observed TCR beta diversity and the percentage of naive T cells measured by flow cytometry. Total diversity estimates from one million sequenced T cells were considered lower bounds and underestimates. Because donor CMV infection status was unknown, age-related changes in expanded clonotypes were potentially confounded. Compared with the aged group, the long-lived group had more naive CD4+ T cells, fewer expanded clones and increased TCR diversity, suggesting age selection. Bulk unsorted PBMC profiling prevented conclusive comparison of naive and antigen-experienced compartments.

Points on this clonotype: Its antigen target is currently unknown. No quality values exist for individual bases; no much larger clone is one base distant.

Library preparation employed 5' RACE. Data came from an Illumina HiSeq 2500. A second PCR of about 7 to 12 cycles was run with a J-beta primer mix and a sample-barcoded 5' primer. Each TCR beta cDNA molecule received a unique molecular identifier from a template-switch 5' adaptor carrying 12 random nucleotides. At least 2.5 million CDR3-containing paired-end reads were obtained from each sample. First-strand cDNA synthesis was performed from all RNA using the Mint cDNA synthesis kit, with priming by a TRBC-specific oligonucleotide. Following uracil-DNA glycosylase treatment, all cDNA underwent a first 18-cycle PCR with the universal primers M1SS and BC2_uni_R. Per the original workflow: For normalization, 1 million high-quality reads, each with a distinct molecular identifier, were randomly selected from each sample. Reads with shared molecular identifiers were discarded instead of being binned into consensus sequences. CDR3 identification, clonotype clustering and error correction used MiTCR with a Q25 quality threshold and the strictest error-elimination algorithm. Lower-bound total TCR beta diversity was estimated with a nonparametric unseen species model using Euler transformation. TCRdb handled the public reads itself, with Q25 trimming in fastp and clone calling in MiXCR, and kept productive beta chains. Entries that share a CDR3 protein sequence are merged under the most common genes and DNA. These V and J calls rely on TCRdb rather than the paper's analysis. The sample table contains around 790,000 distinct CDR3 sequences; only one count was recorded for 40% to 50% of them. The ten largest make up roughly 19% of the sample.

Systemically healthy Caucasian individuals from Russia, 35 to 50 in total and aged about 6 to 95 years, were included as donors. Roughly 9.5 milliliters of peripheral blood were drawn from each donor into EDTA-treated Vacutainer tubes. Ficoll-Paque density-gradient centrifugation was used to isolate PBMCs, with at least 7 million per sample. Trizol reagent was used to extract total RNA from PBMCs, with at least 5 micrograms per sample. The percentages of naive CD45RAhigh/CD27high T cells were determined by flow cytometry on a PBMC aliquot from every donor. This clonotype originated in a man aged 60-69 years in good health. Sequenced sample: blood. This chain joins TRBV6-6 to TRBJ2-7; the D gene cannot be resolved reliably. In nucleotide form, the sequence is TGTGCCAGCAGTTACACCCGACCGAACTCCTACGAGCAGTACTTC. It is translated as CASSYTRPNSYEQYF.